This record concerns one TCR beta chain sequence. Its specificity is not known. This CDR3 is built from 16 residues. This sample stems from a study of CXCR3-negative and CXCR3-positive naive CD8 T cells. The authors prepared UMI-labeled TRB cDNA libraries by 5' RACE. With the 5' RACE reads reprocessed, TCRdb shows one record per CDR3 protein and no DNA. Its clone listing holds under 85,000 distinct CDR3 sequences. Whole-study findings and limits: Similar TRBV-TRBJ gene usage was seen in naive CXCR3-negative and CXCR3-positive cells, but not in memory cells. Naive subsets did not differ in surface CD5, and TRB CDR3 properties served to infer TCR strength. Naive subsets were similarly diverse, while memory CD8+ repertoires were much less diverse. When CXCR3-positive naive cells were set against CXCR3-negative naive cells, the former had more hydrophobic TRB CDR3s.

The chain employs TRBV12-3 or TRBV12-4 and TRBJ2-1; TCRdb designates TRBD2, a call that cannot be tested without DNA. This sequence originates from a human donor in good health. Some clones in this sample may be carry-over from other donors' samples. Sequenced input: naive CXCR3- CD8+ T cells from blood. Subset in this sample: CD45RO-CCR7+CD27+CD95- naive CD8+ T cells lacking CXCR3 (TNR3-). The CDR3: CASSSYSASSYNEQFF.